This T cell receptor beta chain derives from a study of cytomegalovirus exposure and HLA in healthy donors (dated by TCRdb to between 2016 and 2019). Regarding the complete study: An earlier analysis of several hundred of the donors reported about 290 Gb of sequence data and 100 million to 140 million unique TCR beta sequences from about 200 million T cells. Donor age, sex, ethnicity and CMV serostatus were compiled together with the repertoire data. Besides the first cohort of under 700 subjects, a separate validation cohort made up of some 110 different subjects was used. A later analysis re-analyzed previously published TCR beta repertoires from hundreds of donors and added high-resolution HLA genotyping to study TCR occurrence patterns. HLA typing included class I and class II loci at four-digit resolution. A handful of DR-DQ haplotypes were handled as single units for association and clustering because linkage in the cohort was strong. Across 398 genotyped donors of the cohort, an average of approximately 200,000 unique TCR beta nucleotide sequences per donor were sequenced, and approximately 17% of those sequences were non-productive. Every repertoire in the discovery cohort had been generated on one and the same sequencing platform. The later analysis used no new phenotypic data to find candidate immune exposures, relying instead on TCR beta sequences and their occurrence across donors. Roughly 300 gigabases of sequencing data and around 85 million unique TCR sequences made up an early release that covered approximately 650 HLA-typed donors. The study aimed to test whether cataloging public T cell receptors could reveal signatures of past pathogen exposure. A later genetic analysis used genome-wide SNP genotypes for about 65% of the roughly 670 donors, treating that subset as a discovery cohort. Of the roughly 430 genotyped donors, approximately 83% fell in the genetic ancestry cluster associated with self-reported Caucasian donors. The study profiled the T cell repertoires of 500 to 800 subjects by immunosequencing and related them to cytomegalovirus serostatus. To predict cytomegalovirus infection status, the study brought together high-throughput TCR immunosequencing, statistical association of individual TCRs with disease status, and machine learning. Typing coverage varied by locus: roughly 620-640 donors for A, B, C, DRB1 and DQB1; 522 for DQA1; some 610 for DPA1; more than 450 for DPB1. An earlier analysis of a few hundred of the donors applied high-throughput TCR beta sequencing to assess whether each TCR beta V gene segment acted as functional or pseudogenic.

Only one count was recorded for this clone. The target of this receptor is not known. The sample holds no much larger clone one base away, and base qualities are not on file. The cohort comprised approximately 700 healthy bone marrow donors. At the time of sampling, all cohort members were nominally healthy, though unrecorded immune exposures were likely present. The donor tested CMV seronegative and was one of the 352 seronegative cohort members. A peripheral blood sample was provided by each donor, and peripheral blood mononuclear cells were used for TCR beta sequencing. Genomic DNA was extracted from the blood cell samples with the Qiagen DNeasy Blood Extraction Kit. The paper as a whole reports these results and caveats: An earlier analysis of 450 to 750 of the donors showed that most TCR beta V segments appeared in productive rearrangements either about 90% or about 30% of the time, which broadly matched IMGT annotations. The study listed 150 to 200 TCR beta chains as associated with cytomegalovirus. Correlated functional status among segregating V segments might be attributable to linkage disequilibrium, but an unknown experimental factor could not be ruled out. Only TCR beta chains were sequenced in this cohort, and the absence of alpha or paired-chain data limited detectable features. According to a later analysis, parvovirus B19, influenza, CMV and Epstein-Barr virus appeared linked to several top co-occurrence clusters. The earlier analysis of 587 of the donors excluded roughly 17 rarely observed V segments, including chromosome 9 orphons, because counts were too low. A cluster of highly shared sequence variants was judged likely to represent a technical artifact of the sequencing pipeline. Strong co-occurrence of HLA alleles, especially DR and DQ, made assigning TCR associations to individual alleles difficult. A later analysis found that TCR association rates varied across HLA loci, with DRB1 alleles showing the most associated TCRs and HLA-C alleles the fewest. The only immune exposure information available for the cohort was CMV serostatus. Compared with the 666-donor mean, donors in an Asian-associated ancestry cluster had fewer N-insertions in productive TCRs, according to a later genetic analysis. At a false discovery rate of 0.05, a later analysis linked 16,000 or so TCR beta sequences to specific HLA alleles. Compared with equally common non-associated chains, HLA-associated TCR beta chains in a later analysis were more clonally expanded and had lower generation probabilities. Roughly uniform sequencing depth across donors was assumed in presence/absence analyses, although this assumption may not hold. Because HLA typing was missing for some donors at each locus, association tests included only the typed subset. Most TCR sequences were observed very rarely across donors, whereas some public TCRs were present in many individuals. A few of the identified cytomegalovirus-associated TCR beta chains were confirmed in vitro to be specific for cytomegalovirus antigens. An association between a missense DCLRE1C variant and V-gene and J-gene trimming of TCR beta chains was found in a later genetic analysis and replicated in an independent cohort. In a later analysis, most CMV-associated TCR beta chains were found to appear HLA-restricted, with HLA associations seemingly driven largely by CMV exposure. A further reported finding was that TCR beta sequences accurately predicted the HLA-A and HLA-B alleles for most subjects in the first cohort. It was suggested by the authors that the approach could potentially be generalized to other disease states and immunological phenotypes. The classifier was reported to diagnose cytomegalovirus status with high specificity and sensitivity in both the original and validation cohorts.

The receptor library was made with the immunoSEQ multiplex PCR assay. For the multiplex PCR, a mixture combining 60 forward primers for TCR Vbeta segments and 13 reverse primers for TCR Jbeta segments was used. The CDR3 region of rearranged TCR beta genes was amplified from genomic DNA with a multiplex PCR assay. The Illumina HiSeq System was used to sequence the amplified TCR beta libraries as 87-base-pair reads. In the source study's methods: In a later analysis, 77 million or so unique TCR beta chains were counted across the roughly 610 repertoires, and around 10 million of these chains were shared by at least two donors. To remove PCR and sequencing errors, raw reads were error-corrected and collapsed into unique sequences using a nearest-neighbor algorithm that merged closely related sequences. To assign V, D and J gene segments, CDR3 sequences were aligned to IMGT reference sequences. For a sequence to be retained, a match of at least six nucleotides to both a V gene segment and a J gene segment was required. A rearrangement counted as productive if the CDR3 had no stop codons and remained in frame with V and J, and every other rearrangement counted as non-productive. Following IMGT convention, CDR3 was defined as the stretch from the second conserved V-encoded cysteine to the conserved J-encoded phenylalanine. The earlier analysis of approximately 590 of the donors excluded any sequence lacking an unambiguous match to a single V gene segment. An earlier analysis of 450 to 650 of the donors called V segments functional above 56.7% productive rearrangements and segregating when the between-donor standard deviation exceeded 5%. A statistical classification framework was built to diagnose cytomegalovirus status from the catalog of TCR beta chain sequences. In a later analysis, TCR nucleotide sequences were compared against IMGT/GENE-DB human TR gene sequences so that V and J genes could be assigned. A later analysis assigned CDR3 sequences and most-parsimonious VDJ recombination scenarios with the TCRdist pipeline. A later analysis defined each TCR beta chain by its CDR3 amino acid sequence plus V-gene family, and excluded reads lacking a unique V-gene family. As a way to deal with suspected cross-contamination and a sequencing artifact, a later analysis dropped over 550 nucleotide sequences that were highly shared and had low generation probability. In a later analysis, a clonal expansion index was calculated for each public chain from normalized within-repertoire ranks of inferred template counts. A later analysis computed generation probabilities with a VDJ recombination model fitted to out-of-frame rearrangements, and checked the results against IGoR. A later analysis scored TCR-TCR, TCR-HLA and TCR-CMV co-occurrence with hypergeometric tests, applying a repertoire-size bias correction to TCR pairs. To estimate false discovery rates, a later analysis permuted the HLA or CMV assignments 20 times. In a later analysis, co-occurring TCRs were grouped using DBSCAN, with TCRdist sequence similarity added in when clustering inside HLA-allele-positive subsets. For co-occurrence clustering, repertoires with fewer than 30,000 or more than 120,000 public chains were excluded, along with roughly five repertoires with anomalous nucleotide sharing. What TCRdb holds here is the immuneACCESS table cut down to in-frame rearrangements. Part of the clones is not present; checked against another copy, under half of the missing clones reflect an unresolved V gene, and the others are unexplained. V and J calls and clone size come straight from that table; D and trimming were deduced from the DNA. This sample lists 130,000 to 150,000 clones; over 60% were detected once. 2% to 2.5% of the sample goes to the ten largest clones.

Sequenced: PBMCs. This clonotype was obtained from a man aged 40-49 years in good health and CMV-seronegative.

The CDR3 amino acid sequence is: CASSNRGQWTEAFF. The sequenced DNA is TGTGCCAGCAGTAACAGGGGGCAATGGACTGAAGCTTTCTTT. The chain couples TRBV6-5 to TRBJ1-1, with 9 central nucleotides matching TRBD1. The germline V gene sets CDR1 to MNHEY and CDR2 to SVGAGI. V trim: 5 bases; J trim: 5 bases; unmatched bases: 6. There are 14 amino acids in the CDR3, from cysteine to phenylalanine inclusive. Kept here is only the CDR3 DNA, which spans 42 bases and is read in frame from base 1.